This T cell receptor (beta chain) was captured in a study of cytomegalovirus exposure and HLA in healthy donors. The germline gives CDR1 LGHNA, CDR2 YNFKEQ. With 1 base clipped from V and 5 bases from J, the junction kept 9 bases outside the gene matches. This CDR3 spans 16 amino acids. As to this clone: Its antigen remains unidentified.

Study-wide results and caveats: The authors later found most CMV-associated TCR beta chains appeared HLA-restricted. In a later analysis, parvovirus B19, influenza, CMV and Epstein-Barr virus appeared linked to several top co-occurrence clusters. After further analysis at a later stage, 17,000 or so TCR beta sequences were associated with HLA alleles at 0.05 false discovery rate.

13 Jbeta primers and 60 Vbeta primers were used for the PCR. The repertoire was sequenced with immunoSEQ multiplex PCR; TCRdb's copy has only in-frame clones and lacks some. Among some 110,000 clones, over 65% were seen once, and the ten largest hold approximately 8%. This chain joins TRBV4-2 and TRBJ1-1; the match to TRBD1 covers 8 bases. The sequence derives from a woman in her 40s in good health and CMV-seropositive. The sequenced sample was PBMCs. This CDR3 reads CASSQVATGGKTEAFF. CDR3 in DNA: TGTGCCAGCAGCCAAGTGGCAACAGGGGGGAAGACTGAAGCTTTCTTT.